This TCR beta chain is drawn from a study of cytomegalovirus exposure and HLA in healthy donors. CDR3 length: 16 amino acids. Germline CDR1 reads GTSNPN; CDR2 reads SVGIG (reference sequence). The J segment lost 2 bases and the V segment lost 2 bases, leaving 3 bases of the junction unmatched. Concerning this clone itself: Its matching antigen is unknown.

The primer mix had 60 Vbeta and 13 Jbeta primers. Using immunoSEQ multiplex PCR, the repertoire was profiled, and TCRdb retains in-frame clones only, with some absent. The sample includes approximately 100,000 clones, 60% to 80% of them seen just once. Study-level points and caveats: Earlier results showed most TCR beta V segments being productive about 90% or about 30% of the time. With DRB1 most and HLA-C fewest, TCR association rates differed between HLA loci in a later analysis. Presence/absence results assume similar sequencing depth per donor, which may not hold. Researchers catalogued about 160 TCR beta chains as cytomegalovirus-associated.

The chain is built from TRBV30 and TRBJ2-5; TRBD2 matches 15 bases. The sequenced sample was PBMCs. This TCR was sampled from a female donor in good health and CMV-seronegative. The CDR3 region is CAWSRGLAGGQETQYF. The CDR3 nucleotides read TGTGCCTGGAGTCGAGGACTAGCGGGAGGGCAAGAGACCCAGTACTTC.